This T cell receptor beta chain was sequenced during a study of naive and memory T cell subsets. The beta constant-region primer was an equimolar mix of two oligonucleotides covering TRBC1 and TRBC2. The ligated cDNA underwent four PCR rounds using SP2 and nested alpha and beta constant-region primers. MiXCR, applied by TCRdb to the UMI-ligation and nested PCR reads, yields one record per CDR3 protein. The data contain approximately 140,000 distinct CDR3 sequences, about a sixth of them singletons. This clonotype has ten or more counts. After the first PCR, alpha and beta chain libraries were processed separately. CD4 T cells were positively selected, then CD8 T cells from the CD4-negative fraction. Cells stained for CD3, CD4, CD8, CD45RA, CD27 and viability were sorted into four CD45RA/CD27 subsets. Sequenced input: naive CD4+ T cells from blood. This clonotype was sampled from a human donor in good health.

The CDR3 protein is CASKQGSNGGELFF. The CDR3, as DNA: TGTGCCAGCAAGCAGGGGAGCAACGGGGGGGAGCTGTTTTTT. The V call is TRBV6-5, the J call TRBJ2-2; possible D gene TRBD1, 6 bases. Trimming took 7 bases from V and 8 from J, leaving 17 bases between them. CDR1 and CDR2 (germline): MNHEY, SVGAGI. The CDR3 sequence is 14 residues long.